The 16 T cell receptor beta chains reported below all come from one sample, sequenced in a study of human CD8 memory T cell subsets. UMI-labeled 5' RACE was the method by which TCR beta libraries were made. TCRdb reanalyzed the 5' RACE reads, giving one entry per CDR3 protein sequence and no DNA. The sample includes around 11,000 distinct CDR3 sequences. The sequenced material came from CD8+ T cells from PBMCs. The receptors come from a human donor in good health.

The J gene is TRBJ2-3, the V gene TRBV12-3 or TRBV12-4. There are 13 residues in the CDR3. The CDR3 spells CASSLFRADTQYF.

CDR3 sequence: CASSLVPGTNTGELFF. The chain couples TRBV7-8 to TRBJ2-2. Germline CDR1 and CDR2: SGHVS and FQNEAQ. The length of the CDR3 is 16 residues.

This chain's CDR3 is CASSPTPSGLPYEQYF. V and J are TRBV18 and TRBJ2-7; TCRdb gives TRBD2 as the D gene, but with no DNA this cannot be confirmed. The CDR3 is made up of 16 amino acids. Germline assignment: CDR1 KGHSH and CDR2 LQKENI.

The chain links TRBV20-1 to TRBJ2-5. The CDR3 sequence is 16 residues long. Germline V gene sequence: CDR1 DFQATT, CDR2 SNEGSKA (reference sequence). CDR3 loop: CSASSRHVVLQETQYF.

The J gene is TRBJ2-1, the V gene TRBV6-5. CDR1 is MNHEY and CDR2 is SVGAGI in the germline V gene. This CDR3 region has 12 residues. The CDR3 region is CATNDLYNEQFF.

The V call is TRBV28, the J call TRBJ2-7; TCRdb designates TRBD2, a call that cannot be tested without DNA. The CDR3 spans 11 residues. Germline lookup yields CDR1 MDHEN and CDR2 SYDVKM. The CDR3 protein is CASSSRGEQYF.

The rearrangement uses TRBV4-2 and TRBJ1-5; TCRdb returns TRBD1, unconfirmable since there is no DNA. The CDR3 length is 15 residues. From germline, CDR1 is LGHNA and CDR2 YNFKEQ. CDR3 in amino acids: CASSQEGASNQPQHF.

The rearrangement joins TRBV21-1 to TRBJ1-2. TRBV21-1 is a listed pseudogene. The CDR3 loop spans 14 amino acids. The CDR3 is CASTLGTETYGYTF.

The chain links TRBV9 to TRBJ2-2. Germline V gene data show CDR1 as SGDLS and CDR2 as YYNGEE. The CDR3 is 12 amino acids. CDR3 region: CASSENTGELFF.

Here the CDR3 reads CSARSAGGLVYEQYF. The rearrangement uses TRBV20-1 and TRBJ2-7; TCRdb calls TRBD2, which cannot be checked without DNA. The CDR3 covers 15 residues. Germline assignment: CDR1 DFQATT and CDR2 SNEGSKA (reference sequence).

Measured by frequency, this clonotype is medium-sized (0.01 to 0.1%). The chain recombines TRBV27 with TRBJ2-5; absent DNA, TCRdb's TRBD2 call cannot be checked. CDR3 size: 17 residues. Germline V lookup: CDR1 MNHEY, CDR2 SMNVEV (reference sequence). The CDR3 is CASSSPGLATGQETQYF.

The chain employs TRBV19 and TRBJ2-7; TCRdb reports TRBD1, a call that lacks DNA to check it against. Per the germline V gene, CDR1 is LNHDA and CDR2 is SQIVND (reference sequence). There are 15 residues in the CDR3. The CDR3 loop reads CASSPDRNAGYEQYF.

The chain has TRBV6-1 and TRBJ2-7; TCRdb's assignment of TRBD1 cannot be checked, as there is no DNA. CDR1 is MNHNS and CDR2 is SASEGT in the germline V gene. This CDR3 spans 14 amino acids. The CDR3 spells CASRPWDRAYEQYF.

The J gene is TRBJ1-2, the V gene TRBV4-1; TCRdb outputs TRBD1, but without DNA this stays unchecked. The CDR3 has 17 residues. Germline V gene sequence: CDR1 MGHRA, CDR2 YSYEKL. CDR3 loop: CASSQNSGLGYLYGYTF.

V is TRBV28 and J is TRBJ2-2; TCRdb's D call of TRBD2 is untestable without DNA. This CDR3 is 14 amino acids long. Looked up from germline, CDR1 is MDHEN and CDR2 is SYDVKM. CDR3 loop: CASRTLTNTGELFF.

V usage is TRBV4-1 and J usage is TRBJ2-7. This CDR3 contains 12 residues. Germline CDR1 reads MGHRA; CDR2 reads YSYEKL. CDR3 protein: CASSQNSGEQYF.